This TCR beta chain stems from a study of beta chain features in type 1 diabetes. Study context: About 110,000,000 sorted cells were examined across all samples. General study results and limits: All four CD4+ subsets from Type 1 diabetes patients carried moderately but significantly shorter TCRB CDR3s. It was not settled here whether HLA type affects TCRB rearrangement.

It was one heparinised blood draw, averaging about 120 mL, that each donor gave. Post-sort purity exceeded 95% for all sorted populations. Concerning this clone: Its cognate antigen is unknown.

Since all of the isolated RNA was reverse transcribed, expressed TCRB transcripts were what got sequenced. The method was immunoSEQ multiplex PCR; TCRdb's version includes in-frame clones alone and lacks a portion of them. The sample contains under 850,000 clones, 13% of which appear only once. The sample taken for sequencing was naive CD4+ T cells from blood. This TCR derives from a man aged 18 to 30 with type 1 diabetes.

The CDR3 sequence: CASSLDWGTEAFF. In DNA, the CDR3 is TGTGCCAGCAGCTTGGACTGGGGCACTGAAGCTTTCTTT. This rearrangement joins TRBV7-8 to TRBJ1-1; D is unresolved. Trimming removed 3 bases at V and 4 bases at J, with 9 bases between. CDR3 length: 13 amino acids. From germline, CDR1 is SGHVS and CDR2 FQNEAQ. Full variable domain (remainder filled in from reference TRBV7-8 and TRBJ1-1): GAGVSQSPRYKVAKRGQDVALRCDPISGHVSLFWYQQALGQGPEFLTYFQNEAQLDKSGLPSDRFFAERPEGSVSTLKIQRTQQEDSAVYLCASSLDWGTEAFFGQGTRLTVV.